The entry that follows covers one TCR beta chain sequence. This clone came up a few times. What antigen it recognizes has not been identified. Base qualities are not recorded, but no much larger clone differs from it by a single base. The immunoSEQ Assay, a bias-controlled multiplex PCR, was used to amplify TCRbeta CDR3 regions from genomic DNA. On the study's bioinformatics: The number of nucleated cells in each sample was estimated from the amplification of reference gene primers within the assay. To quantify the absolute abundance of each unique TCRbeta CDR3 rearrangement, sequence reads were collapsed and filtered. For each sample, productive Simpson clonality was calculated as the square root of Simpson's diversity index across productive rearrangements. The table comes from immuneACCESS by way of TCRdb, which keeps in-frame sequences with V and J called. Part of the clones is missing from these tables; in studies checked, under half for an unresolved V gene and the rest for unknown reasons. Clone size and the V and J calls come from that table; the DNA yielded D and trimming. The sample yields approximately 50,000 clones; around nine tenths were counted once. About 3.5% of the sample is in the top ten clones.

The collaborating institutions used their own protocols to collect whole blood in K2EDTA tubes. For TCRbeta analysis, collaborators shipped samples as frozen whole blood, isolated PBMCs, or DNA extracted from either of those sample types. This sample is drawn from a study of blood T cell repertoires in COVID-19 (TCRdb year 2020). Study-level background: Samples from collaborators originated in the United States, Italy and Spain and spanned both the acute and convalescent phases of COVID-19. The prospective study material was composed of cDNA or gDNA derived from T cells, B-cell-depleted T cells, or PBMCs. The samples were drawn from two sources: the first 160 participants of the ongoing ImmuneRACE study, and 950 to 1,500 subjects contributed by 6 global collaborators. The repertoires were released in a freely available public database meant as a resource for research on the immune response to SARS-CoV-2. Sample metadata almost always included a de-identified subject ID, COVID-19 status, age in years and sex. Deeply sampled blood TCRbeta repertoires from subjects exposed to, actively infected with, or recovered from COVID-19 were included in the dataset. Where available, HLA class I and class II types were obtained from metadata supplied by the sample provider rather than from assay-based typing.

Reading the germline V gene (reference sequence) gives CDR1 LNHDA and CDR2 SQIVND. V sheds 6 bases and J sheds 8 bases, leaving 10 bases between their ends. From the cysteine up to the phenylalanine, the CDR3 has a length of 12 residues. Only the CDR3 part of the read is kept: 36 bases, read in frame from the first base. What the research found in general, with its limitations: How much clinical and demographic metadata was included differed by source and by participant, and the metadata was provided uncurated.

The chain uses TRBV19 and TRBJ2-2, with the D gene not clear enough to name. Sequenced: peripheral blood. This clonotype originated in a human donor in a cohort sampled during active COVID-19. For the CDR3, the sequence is CASRSFGGELFF. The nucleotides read TGTGCCAGTAGGTCGTTCGGGGGGGAGCTGTTTTTT.